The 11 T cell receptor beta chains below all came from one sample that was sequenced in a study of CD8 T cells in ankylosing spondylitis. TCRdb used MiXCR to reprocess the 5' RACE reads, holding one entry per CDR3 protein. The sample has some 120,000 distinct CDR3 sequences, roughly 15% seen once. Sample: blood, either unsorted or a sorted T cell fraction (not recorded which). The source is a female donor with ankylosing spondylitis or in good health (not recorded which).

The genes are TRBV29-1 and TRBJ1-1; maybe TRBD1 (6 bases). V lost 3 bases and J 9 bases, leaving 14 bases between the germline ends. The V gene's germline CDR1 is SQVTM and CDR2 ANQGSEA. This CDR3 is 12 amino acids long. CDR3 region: CSVDSDSFQAFF. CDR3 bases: TGCAGCGTTGATTCGGACAGTTTTCAAGCTTTCTTT.

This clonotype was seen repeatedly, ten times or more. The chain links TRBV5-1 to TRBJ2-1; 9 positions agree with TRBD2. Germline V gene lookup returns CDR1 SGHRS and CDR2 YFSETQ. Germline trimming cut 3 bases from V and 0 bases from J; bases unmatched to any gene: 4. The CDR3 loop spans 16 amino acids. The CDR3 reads CASSSLAGSSYNEQFF. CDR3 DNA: TGCGCCAGCAGCTCCCTAGCGGGAAGCTCCTACAATGAGCAGTTCTTC.

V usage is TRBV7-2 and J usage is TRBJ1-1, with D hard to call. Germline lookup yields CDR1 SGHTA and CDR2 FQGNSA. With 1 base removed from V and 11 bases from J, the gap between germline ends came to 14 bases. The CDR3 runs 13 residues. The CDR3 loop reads CASSLERESDAFF. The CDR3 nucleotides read TGTGCCAGCAGCTTAGAAAGGGAGAGTGACGCTTTCTTT.

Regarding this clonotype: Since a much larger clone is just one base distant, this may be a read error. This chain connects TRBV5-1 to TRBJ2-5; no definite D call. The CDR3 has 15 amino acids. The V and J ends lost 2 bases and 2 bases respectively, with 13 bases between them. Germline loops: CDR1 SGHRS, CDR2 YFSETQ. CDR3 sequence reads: CASSFEMQKQETQYF. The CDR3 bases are TGCGCCAGCAGCTTTGAGATGCAGAAACAAGAGACCCAGTACTTC.

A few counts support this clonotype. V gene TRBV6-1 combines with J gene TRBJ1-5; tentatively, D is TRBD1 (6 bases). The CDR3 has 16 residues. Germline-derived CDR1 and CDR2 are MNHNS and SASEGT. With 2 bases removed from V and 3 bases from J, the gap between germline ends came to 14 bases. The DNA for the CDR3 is TGTGCCAGCAGTGAATCGTGGGCAGGGGCCAATCAGCCCCAGCATTTT. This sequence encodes CASSESWAGANQPQHF.

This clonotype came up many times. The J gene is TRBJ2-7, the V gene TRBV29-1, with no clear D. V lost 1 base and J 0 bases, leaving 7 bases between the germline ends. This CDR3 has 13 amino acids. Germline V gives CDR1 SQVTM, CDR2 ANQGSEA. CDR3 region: CSVEGQSSYEQYF. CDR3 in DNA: TGCAGCGTTGAAGGGCAGAGCTCCTACGAGCAGTACTTC.

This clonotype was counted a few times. CDR3 coding DNA: TGTGCCAGCAGTTTGGGGGCGGGCAGCAATTACGAGCAGTACTTC. Translated, it gives CASSLGAGSNYEQYF. The chain recombines TRBV12-3 or TRBV12-4 with TRBJ2-7; maybe TRBD1 (6 bases). The CDR3 runs to 15 residues. Between the trimmed V and J ends, which lost 3 bases and 4 bases, there was a span of 16 bases.

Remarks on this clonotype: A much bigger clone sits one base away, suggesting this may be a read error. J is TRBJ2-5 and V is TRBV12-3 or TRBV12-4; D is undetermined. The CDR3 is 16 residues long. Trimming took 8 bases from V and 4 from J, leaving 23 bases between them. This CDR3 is CASGSQTRREAETQYF. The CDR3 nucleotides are TGTGCCAGCGGGTCCCAGACACGTCGCGAGGCAGAGACCCAGTACTTC.

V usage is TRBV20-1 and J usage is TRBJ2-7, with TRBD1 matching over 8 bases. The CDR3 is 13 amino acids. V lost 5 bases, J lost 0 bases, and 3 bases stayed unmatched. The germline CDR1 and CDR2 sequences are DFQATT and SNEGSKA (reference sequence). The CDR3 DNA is TGCAGTGCTGCAGGGGGCTTCTCCTACGAGCAGTACTTC. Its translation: CSAAGGFSYEQYF.

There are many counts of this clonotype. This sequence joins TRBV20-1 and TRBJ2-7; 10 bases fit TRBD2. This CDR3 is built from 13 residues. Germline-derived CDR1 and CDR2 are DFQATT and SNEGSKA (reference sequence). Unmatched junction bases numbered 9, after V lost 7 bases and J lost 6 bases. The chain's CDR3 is CSVAGGSLAEQYF. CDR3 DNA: TGCAGTGTAGCGGGAGGCAGTCTCGCCGAGCAGTACTTC.

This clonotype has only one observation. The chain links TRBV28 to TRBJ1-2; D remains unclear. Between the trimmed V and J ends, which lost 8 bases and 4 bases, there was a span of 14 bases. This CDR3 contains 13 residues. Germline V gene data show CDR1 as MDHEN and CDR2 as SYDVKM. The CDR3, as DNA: TGTGCCAGCGGCGAGATGGGGAGCTATGGCTACACCTTC. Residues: CASGEMGSYGYTF.